Below, one T cell receptor (beta chain) is given with its context. V lost 2 bases and J lost 5, with 12 bases in between. Germline V gene lookup returns CDR1 MNHEY and CDR2 SVGEGT. The CDR3 sequence is 14 residues long. The data stem from a study of blood T cell repertoires in COVID-19. Clones were sequenced by immunoSEQ multiplex PCR, and TCRdb holds only the in-frame ones, with some missing. The profile shows 150,000 to 200,000 clones, roughly 80% of them singletons. V gene TRBV6-2 or TRBV6-3 combines with J gene TRBJ1-1; D unclear. The source of this sequence is a woman aged 30 to 39 with acute or convalescent COVID-19. Material: peripheral blood. The CDR3 nucleotides are TGTGCCAGCAGTTACCCTCCTCGAGGGACTGAAGCTTTCTTT. Translating gives CASSYPPRGTEAFF.